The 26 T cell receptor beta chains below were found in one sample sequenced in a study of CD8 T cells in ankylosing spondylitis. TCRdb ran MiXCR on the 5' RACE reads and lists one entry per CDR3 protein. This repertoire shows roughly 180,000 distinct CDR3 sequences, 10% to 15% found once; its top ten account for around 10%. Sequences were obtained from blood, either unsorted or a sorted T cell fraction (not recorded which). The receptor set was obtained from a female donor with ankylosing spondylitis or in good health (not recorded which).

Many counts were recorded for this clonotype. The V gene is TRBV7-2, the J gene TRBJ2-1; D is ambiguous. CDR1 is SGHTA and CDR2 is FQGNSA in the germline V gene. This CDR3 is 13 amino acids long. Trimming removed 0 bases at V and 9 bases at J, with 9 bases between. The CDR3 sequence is CASSLAFRVEQFF. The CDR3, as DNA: TGTGCCAGCAGCTTAGCATTCAGAGTTGAGCAGTTCTTC.

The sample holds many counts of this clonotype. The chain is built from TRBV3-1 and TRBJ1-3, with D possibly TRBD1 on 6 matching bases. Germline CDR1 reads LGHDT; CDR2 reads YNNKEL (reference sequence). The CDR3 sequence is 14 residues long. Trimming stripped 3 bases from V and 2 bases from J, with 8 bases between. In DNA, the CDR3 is TGTGCCAGCAGCCAGTCAGGGGCTGGAAACACCATATATTTT. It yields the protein CASSQSGAGNTIYF.

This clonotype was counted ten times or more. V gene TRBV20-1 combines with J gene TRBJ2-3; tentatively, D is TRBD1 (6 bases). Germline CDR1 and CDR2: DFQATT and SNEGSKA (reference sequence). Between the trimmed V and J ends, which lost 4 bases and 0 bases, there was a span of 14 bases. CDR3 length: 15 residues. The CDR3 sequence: CSATVTGQSTDTQYF. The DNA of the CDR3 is TGCAGTGCTACAGTTACAGGGCAAAGCACAGATACGCAGTATTTT.

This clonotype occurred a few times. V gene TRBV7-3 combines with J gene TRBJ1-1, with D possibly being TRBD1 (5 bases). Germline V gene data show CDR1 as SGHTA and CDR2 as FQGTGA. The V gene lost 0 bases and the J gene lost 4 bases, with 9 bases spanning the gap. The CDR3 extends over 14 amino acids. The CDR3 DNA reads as TGTGCCAGCAGCTTAACAGGGGTCATCACTGAAGCTTTCTTT. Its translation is CASSLTGVITEAFF.

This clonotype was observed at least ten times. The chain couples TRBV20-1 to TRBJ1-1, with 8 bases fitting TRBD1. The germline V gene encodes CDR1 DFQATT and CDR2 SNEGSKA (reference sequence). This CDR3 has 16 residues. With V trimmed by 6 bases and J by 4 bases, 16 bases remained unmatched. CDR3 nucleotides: TGCAGTGCAACAACCGGGACAGGCCTCGTGGGCACTGAAGCTTTCTTT. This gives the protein CSATTGTGLVGTEAFF.

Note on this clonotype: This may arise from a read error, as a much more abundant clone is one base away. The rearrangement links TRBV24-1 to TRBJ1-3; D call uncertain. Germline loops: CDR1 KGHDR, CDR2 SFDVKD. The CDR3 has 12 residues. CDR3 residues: CAISDLRNTIYF. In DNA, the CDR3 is TGTGCCATCAGTGATTTGAGAAACACCATATATTTT.

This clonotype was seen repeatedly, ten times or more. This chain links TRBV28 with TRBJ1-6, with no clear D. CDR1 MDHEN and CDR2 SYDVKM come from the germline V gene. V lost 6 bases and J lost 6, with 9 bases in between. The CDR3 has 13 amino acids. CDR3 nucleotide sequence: TGTGCCAGCAGACCATTCCTTAATTCACCCCTCCACTTT. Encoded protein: CASRPFLNSPLHF.

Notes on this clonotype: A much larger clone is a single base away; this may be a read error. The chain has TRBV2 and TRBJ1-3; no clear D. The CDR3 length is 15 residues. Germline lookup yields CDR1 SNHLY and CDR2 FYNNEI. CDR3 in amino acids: CASSPLTGSGTTIYF. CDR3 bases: TGTGCCAGCAGCCCATTGACGGGCTCTGGAACCACCATATATTTT.

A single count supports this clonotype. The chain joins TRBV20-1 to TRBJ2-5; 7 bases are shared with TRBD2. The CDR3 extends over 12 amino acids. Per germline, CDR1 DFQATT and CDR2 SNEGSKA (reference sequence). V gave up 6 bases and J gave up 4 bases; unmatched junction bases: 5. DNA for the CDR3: TGCAGTGCCCTGGGGGGGACAGAGACCCAGTACTTC. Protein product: CSALGGTETQYF.

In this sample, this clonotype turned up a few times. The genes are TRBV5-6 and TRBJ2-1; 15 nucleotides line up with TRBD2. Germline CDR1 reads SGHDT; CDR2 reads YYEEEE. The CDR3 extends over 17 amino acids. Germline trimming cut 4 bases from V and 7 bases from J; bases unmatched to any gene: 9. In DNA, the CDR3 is TGTGCCAGCAGCCCGGGACTAGCGGGAGGTGGTCATAATGAGCAGTTCTTC. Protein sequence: CASSPGLAGGGHNEQFF.

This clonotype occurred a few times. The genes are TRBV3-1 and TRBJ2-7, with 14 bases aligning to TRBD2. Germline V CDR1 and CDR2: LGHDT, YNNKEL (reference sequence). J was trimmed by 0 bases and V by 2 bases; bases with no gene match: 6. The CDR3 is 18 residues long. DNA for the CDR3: TGTGCCAGCAGCCAATCCGGACTAGCGGGAGGTCGCTCCTACGAGCAGTACTTC. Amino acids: CASSQSGLAGGRSYEQYF.

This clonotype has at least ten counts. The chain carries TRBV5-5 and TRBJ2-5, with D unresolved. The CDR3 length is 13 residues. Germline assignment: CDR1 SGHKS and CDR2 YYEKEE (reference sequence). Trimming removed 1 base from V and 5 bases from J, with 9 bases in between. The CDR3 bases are TGTGCCAGCAGCTTGCCGGTTTTGGAGACCCAGTACTTC. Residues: CASSLPVLETQYF.

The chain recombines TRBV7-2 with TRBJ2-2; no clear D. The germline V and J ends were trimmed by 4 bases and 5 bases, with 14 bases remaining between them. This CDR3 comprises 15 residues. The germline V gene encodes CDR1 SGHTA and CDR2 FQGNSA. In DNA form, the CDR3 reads TGTGCCAGCAGCTCAAGGCTAGTGGGTACCGGGGAGCTGTTTTTT. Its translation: CASSSRLVGTGELFF.

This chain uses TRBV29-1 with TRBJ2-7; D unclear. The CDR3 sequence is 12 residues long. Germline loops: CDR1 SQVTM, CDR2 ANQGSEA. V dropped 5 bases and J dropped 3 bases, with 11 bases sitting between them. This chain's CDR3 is CSVQVGFYEQYF. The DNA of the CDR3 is TGCAGCGTTCAGGTCGGGTTCTACGAGCAGTACTTC.

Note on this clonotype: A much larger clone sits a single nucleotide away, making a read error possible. Written as DNA, the CDR3 is TGTGCCAGCAACCAAGAGTTCGGGGCCAAAAGCGGGGGGAAACTGTTTTTT. This translates into CASNQEFGAKSGGKLFF. The V gene is TRBV14, the J gene TRBJ1-4; tentatively, D is TRBD1 (5 bases). The CDR3 sequence is 17 residues long. From germline, CDR1 is SGHDN and CDR2 FVKESK.

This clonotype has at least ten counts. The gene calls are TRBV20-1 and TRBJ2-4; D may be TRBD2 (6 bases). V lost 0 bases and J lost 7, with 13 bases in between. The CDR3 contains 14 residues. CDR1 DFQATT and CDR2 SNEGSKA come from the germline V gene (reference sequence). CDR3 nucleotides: TGCAGTGCTAGAGAGCGGGGTCTCCGGAACATTCAGTACTTC. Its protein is CSARERGLRNIQYF.

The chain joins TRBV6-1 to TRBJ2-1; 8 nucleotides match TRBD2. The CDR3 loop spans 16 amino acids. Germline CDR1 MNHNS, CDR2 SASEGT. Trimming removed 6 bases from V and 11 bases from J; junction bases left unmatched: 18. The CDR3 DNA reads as TGTGCCAGCAGATCCTTTGGTCTAGCGGGCCCCGCTCAGCAGTTCTTC. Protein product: CASRSFGLAGPAQQFF.

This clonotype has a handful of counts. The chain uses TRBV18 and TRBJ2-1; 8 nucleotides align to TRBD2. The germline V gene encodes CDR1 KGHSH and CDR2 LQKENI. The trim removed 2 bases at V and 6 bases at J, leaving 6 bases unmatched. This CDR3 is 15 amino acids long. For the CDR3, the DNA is TGTGCCAGCTCACCAGGGCCCCTAGCGGGCAATGAGCAGTTCTTC. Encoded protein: CASSPGPLAGNEQFF.

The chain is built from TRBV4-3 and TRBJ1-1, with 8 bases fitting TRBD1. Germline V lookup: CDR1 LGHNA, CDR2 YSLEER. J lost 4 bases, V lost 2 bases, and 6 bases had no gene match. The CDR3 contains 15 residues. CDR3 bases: TGCGCCAGCAGCCAACAGGACAGGGCGGGCACTGAAGCTTTCTTT. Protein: CASSQQDRAGTEAFF.

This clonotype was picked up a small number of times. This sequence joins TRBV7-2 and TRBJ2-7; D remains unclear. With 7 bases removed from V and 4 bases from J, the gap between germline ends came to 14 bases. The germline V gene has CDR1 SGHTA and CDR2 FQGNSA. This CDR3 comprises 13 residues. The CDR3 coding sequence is TGTGCCAGCAACCTTGACCAGTTTTACGAGCAGTACTTC. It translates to CASNLDQFYEQYF.

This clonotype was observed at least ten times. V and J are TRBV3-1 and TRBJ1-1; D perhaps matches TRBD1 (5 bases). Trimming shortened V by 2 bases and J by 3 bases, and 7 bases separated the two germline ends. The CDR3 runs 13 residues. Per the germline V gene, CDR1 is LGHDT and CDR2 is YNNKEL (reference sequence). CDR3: CASSQQGYTEAFF. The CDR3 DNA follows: TGTGCCAGCAGCCAACAGGGATACACTGAAGCTTTCTTT.

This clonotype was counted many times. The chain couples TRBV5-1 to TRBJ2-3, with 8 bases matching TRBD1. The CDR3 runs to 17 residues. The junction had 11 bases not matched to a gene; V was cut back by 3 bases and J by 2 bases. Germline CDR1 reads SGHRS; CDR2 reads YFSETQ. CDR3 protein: CASSSSGTGGDTDTQYF. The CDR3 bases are TGCGCCAGCAGCTCCTCCGGGACAGGTGGGGACACAGATACGCAGTATTTT. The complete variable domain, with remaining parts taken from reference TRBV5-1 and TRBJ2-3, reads KAGVTQTPRYLIKTRGQQVTLSCSPISGHRSVSWYQQTPGQGLQFLFEYFSETQRNKGNFPGRFSGRQFSNSRSEMNVSTLELGDSALYLCASSSSGTGGDTDTQYFGPGTRLTVL.

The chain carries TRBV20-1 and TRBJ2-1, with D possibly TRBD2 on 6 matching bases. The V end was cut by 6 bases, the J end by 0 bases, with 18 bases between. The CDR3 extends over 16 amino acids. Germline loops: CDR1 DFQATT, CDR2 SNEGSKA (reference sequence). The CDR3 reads CSAPVGSGSSYNEQFF. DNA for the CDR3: TGCAGTGCCCCGGTGGGTAGCGGAAGCTCCTACAATGAGCAGTTCTTC.

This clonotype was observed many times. DNA for the CDR3: TGTGCCAGCAGTCCCCCTAGAAGGAGGGCTGGGGAGCAGTACTTC. Amino acids: CASSPPRRRAGEQYF. The V call is TRBV28, the J call TRBJ2-7, with D perhaps matching TRBD2 (6 bases). Trimming shortened V by 5 bases and J by 7 bases, and 21 bases separated the two germline ends. The CDR3 runs 15 residues. Looked up from germline, CDR1 is MDHEN and CDR2 is SYDVKM.

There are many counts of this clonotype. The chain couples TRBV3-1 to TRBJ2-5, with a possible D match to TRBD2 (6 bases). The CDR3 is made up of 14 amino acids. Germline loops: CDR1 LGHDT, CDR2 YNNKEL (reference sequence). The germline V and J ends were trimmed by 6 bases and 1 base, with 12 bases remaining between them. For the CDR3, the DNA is TGTGCCAGCAGGGCTACACTAGCCCAAGAGACCCAGTACTTC. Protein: CASRATLAQETQYF.

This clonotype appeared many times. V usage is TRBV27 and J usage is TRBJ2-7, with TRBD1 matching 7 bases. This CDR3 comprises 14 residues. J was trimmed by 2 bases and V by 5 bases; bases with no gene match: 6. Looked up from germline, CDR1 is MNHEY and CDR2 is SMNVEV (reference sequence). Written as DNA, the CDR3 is TGTGCCAGCAGTACACAGGGGATTCCCTACGAGCAGTACTTC. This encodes CASSTQGIPYEQYF.